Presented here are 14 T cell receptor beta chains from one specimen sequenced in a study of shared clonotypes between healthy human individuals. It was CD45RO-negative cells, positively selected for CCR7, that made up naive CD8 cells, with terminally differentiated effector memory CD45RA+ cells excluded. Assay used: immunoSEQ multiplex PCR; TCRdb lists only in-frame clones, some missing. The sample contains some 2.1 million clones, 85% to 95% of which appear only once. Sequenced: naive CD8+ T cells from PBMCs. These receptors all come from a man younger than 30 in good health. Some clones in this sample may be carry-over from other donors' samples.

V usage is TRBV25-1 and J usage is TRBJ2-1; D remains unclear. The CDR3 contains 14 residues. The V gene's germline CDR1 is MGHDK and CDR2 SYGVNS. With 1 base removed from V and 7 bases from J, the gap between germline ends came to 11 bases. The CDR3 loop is CASSESRIGNEQFF. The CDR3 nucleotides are TGTGCCAGCAGTGAATCAAGGATCGGGAATGAGCAGTTCTTC.

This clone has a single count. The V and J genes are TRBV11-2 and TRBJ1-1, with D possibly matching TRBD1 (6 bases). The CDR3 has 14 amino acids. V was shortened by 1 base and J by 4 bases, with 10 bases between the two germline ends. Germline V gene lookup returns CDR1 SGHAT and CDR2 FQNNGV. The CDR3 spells CASSLGGLTTEAFF. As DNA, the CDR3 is TGTGCCAGCAGCTTAGGGGGGCTGACCACTGAAGCTTTCTTT.

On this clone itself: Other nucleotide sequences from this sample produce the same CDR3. This CDR3 is CASSFVGSGYEQYF. In nucleotides, the CDR3 is TGTGCCAGCAGTTTCGTGGGGAGTGGCTACGAGCAGTACTTC. J is TRBJ2-7 and V is TRBV28; D possibly corresponds to TRBD2 (5 bases). CDR1 and CDR2 (germline): MDHEN, SYDVKM. The CDR3 sequence is 14 residues long. With 3 bases removed from V and 3 bases from J, the gap between germline ends came to 12 bases.

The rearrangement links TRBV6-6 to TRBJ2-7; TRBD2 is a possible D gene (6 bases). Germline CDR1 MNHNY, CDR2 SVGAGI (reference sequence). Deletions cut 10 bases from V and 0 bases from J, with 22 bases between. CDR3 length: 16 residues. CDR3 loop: CATTPRGGSNSYEQYF. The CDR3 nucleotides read TGTGCCACCACTCCGCGGGGCGGCTCAAACTCCTACGAGCAGTACTTC.

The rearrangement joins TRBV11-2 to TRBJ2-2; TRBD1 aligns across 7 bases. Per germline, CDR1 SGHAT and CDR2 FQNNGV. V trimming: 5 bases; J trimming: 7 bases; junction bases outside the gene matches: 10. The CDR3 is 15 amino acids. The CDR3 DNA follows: TGTGCCAGCAGCGCACGGGACAGCGGATTCGGGGAGCTGTTTTTT. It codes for CASSARDSGFGELFF.

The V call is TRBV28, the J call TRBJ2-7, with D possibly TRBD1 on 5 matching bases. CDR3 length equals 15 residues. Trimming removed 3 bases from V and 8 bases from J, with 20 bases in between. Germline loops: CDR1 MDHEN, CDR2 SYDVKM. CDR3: CASSLGRGAVAKQYF. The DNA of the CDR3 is TGTGCCAGCAGTTTGGGAAGGGGCGCAGTGGCCAAGCAGTACTTC.

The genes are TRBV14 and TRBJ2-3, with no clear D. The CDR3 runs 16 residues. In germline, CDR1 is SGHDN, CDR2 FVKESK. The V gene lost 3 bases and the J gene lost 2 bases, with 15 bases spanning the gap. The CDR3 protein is CASSQYRTSATDTQYF. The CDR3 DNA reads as TGTGCCAGCAGCCAGTACAGAACATCTGCCACAGATACGCAGTATTTT. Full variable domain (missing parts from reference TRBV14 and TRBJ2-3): EAGVTQFPSHSVIEKGQTVTLRCDPISGHDNLYWYRRVMGKEIKFLLHFVKESKQDESGMPNNRFLAERTGGTYSTLKVQPAELEDSGVYFCASSQYRTSATDTQYFGPGTRLTVL.

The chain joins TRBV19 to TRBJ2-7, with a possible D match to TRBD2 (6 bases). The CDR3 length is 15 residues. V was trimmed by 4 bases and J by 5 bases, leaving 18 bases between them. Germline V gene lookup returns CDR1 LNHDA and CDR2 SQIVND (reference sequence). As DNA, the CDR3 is TGTGCCAGTAGTACCCTGACCTCCTGGGGGGACGAGCAGTACTTC. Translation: CASSTLTSWGDEQYF.

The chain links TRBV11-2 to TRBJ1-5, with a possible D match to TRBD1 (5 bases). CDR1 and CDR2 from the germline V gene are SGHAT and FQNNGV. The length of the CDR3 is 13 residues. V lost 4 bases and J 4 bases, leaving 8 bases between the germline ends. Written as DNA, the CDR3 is TGTGCCAGCAGCTGGGGACGGAATCAGCCCCAGCATTTT. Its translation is CASSWGRNQPQHF.

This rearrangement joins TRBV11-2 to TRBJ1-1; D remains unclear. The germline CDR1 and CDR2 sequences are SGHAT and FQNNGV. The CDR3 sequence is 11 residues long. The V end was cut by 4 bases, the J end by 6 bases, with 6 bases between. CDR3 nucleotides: TGTGCCAGCAGCTATGCAGCTGAAGCTTTCTTT. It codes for CASSYAAEAFF.

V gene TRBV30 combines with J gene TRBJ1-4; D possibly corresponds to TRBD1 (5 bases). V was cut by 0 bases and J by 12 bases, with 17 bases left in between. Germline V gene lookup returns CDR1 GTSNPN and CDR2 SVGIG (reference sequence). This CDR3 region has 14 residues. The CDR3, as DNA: TGTGCCTGGAGTGTACCGTGGCGACAGTGGGAACTGTTTTTT. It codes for CAWSVPWRQWELFF.

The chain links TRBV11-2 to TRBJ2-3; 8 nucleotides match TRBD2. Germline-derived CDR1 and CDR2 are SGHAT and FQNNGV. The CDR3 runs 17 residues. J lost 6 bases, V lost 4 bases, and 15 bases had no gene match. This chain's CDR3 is CASSYNRAGEVRDTQYF. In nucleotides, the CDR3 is TGTGCCAGCAGCTACAACCGAGCGGGAGAGGTTAGGGATACGCAGTATTTT.

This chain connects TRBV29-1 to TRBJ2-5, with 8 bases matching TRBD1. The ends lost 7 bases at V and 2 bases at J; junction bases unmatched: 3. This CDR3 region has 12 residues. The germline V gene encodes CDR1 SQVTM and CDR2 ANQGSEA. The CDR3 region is CSARQGQETQYF. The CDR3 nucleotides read TGCAGCGCCCGACAGGGGCAAGAGACCCAGTACTTC.

The CDR3 reads CASSLGTPDTQYF. For the CDR3, the DNA is TGTGCCAGCAGCTTAGGGACACCCGATACGCAGTATTTT. The rearrangement uses TRBV7-8 and TRBJ2-3; weak D call: TRBD1 (5 bases). The ends were cut back, 1 base at V and 6 bases at J, with 8 bases in the middle. CDR3 length equals 13 residues. Germline V gene lookup returns CDR1 SGHVS and CDR2 FQNEAQ.